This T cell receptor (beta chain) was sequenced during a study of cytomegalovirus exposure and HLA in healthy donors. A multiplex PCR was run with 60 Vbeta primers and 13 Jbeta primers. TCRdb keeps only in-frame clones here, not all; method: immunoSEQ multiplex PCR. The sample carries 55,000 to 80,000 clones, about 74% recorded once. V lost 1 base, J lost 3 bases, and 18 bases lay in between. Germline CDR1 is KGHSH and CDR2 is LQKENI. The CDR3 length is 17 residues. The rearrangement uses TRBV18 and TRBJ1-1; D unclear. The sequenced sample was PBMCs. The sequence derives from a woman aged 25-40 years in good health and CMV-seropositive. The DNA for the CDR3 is TGTGCCAGCTCACCACTGCGCCAATCACTGGTTGACACTGAAGCTTTCTTT. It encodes CASSPLRQSLVDTEAFF.